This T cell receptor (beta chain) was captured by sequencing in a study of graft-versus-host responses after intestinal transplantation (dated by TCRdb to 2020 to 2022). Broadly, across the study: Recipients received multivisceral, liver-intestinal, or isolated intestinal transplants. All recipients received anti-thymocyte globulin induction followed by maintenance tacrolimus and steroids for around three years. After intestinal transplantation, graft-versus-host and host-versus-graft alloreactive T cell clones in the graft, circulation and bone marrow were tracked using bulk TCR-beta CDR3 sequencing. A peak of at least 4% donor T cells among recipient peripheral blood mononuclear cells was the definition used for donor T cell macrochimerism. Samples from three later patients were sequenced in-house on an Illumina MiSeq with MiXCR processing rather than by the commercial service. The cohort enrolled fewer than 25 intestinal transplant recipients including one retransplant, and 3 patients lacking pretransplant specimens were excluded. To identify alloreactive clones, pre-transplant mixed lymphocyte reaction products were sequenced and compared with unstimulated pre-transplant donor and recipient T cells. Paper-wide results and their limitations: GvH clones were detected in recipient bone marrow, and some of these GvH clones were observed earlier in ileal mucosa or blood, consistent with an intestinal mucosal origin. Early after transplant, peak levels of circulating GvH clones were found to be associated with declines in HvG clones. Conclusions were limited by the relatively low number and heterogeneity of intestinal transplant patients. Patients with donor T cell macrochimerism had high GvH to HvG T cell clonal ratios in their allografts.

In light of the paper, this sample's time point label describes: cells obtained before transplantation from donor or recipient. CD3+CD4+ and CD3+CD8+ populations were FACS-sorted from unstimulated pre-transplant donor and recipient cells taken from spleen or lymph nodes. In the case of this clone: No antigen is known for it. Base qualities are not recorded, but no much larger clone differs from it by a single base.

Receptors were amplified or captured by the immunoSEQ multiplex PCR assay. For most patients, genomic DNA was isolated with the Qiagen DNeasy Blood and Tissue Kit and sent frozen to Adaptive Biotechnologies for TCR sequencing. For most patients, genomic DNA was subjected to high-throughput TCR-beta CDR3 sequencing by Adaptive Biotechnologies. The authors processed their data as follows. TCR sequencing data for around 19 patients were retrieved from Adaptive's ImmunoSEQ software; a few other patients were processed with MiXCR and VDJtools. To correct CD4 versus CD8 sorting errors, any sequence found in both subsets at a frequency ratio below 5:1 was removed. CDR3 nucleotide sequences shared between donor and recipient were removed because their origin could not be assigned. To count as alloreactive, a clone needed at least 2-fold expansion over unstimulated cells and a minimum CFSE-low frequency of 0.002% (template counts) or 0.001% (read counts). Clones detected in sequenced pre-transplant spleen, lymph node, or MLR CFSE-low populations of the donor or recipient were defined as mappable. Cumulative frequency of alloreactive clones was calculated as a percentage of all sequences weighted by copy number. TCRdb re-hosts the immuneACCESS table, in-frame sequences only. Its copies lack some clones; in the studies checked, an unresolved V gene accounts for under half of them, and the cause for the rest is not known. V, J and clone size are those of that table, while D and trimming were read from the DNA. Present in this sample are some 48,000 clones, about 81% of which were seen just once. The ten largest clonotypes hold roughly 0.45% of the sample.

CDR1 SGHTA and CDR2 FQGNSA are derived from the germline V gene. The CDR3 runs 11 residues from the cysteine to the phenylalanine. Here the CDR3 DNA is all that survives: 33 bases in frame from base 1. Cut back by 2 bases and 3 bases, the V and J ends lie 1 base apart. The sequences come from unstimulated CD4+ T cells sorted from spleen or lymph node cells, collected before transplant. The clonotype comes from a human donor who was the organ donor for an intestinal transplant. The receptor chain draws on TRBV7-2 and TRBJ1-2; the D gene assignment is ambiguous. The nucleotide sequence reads TGTGCCAGCAGCTTACACTATGGCTACACCTTC. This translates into CASSLHYGYTF.